This entry is about one T cell receptor beta chain. Its cognate antigen has yet to be identified. No much larger clonotype is one base removed from it; base qualities were not supplied. This entry comes from a study of T cells in Graves' hyperthyroidism and ophthalmopathy (dated by TCRdb to between 2017 and 2020). About the investigation overall: To identify TCR V-J signatures that set the groups apart, the researchers used a discovery cohort of about a hundred patients, made up of 40 to 45 with Graves' ophthalmopathy and some 56 with stable Graves' hyperthyroidism. Prospective prediction of ophthalmopathy was tested in an independent validation cohort consisting of some 19 hyperthyroidism patients and 15 to 17 patients who later progressed to ophthalmopathy. The 80 to 100 discovery patients were randomly divided into training and test sets at a 7:3 ratio. TCR Vbeta CDR3 sequencing of some 140 peripheral blood samples (43 ophthalmopathy, about 75 hyperthyroidism and roughly 17 progressor patients) is reported in the paper. Once sampling was done, hyperthyroidism patients were given methimazole at a starting dose of 30 mg daily, whereas ophthalmopathy patients were given high-dose intravenous methylprednisolone. The study also compared thyroid tissue and blood T-cell repertoires from several Graves' hyperthyroidism patients. Overall study outcomes, separate from this receptor: No statistical method was used to set the sample size in advance, and investigators knew the group allocation. In cross-validation, a model built on a 13 V-J signature told ophthalmopathy apart from stable hyperthyroidism with 87.88% sensitivity and about 81% specificity, and in testing the same model reached 80%/75%. During validation, the model predicted progression to ophthalmopathy a median of about 6.5 months ahead of onset, with more than 60% sensitivity and roughly 75% specificity. Most expanded thyroid clonotypes (frequency above 0.001) were also found in blood, which suggests that blood repertoires may mirror thyroid immune responses.

Stable Graves' hyperthyroidism was defined as no progression to ophthalmopathy during 18 months of follow-up. Hyperthyroidism patients were newly diagnosed, with disease duration under 2 months, and aged 18 to 65 years. The study excluded patients with uncontrolled infections, other autoimmune diseases, pregnancy or lactation. Diagnoses were established on the basis of clinical symptoms, serum thyroxine and TRAb, thyroid ultrasound, and orbital computed tomography. Total RNA was extracted using Trizol reagent, and RNA quality was assessed on an Agilent 2100 Bioanalyzer. Amplification of TCR beta CDR3 regions was carried out from RNA transcripts. The TCR CDR3 was subjected to a first round of RT-PCR using the HTBI primer set and the Qiagen OneStep RT-PCR kit. Libraries were constructed in a second round of multiplex PCR, after which size selection and purification were performed. Libraries were sequenced paired-end with 100 bp reads on an Illumina HiSeq2000. The authors processed their data as follows. SOAPnuke was used to process the raw data, with reads discarded if the reads contained adapters or uncalled bases, had a mean Phred below 15, or lacked an exact constant-primer or identifier match. High-quality paired reads were merged with COPE v1.2.5, and unique nucleotide sequences were defined as clonotypes. MiTCR v1.1 was used to align clonotypes to the IMGT TRBV, TRBD and TRBJ reference segments. Only V-J combinations with frequency above 0.0001, covering 99.2% of repertoires, were analysed. A TCS score was defined as the ratio between F50 (clonal expansion) and ExV (chaos), using BLOSUM62-based TCRdist between CDR3 peptides within each V-J. Welch's t-statistics and random forest reduced several hundred V-J features to about 13, which were used in a naive Bayes classifier (R e1071). The similarity between thyroid and blood repertoires was quantified using the Morisita-Horn index. TCRdb took the public reads, trimmed them with fastp at Q25, ran MiXCR for clone calling and kept in-frame beta chains. Here each entry gathers all rows of one CDR3 protein and keeps the most common genes and DNA. The authors' filters were not applied to this entry. This sample is represented by about 46,000 distinct CDR3 sequences; approximately 49% of them were singletons. Jointly, the top ten make up roughly 32% of the sample.

Measured from the cysteine to the phenylalanine, the CDR3 is 12 residues long. Only the CDR3 part of the read is kept: 36 bases, read in frame from the first base. Reading the germline V gene gives CDR1 ENHRY and CDR2 SYGVKD. V ends up 6 bases short and J 3 bases short, with an unmatched junction base count of 2. The material sequenced was peripheral blood or thyroid tissue (not recorded which). The chain links TRBV10-3 with TRBJ2-7; 7 of the junction bases match TRBD1. The receptor was isolated from a woman in her 50s with Graves' hyperthyroidism. The nucleotides are TGTGCCATCAGGGACAGGAACTACGAGCAGTACTTC. Translated, this gives CAIRDRNYEQYF.